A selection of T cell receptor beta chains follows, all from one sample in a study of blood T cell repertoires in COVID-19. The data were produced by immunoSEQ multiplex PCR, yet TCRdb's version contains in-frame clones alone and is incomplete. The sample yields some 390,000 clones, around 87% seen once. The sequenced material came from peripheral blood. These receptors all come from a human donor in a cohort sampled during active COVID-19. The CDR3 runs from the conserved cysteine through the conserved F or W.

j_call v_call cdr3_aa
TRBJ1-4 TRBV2 CASSEEVTGSRDEKLFF
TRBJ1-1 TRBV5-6 CASSLVGQGEAFF
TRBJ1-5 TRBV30 CAWSVEHRNQPQHF
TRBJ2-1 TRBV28 CASKRLGAAGRGSYNEQFF
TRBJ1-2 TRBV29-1 CSVPGGDGYGYTF
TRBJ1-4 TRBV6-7 CASTTLGGGTNEKLFF
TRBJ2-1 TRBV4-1 CASRGGREEQFF
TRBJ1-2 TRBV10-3 CAISERKGDRDILWGYTF
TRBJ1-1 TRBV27 CASHKRGSGFTEAFF
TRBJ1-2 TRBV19 CASSIDSRAGIYYGYTF
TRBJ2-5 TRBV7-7 CASSSNRPSSGGLRQETQYF
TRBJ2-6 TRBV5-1 CASRGLFDGANVLTF
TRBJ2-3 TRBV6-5 CASWFGGGTTDTQYF
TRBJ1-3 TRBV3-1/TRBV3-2 CASSHDRDHIYF
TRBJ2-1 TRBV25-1 CASSESGGQGGLNNEQFF
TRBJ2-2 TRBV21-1 CASSRGQKREHQLAGELFF
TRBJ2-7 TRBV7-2 CASSDYRGYEQYF
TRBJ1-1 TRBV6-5 CASSRTGVSDTEAFF
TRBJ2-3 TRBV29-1 CSTQTGPADTQYF
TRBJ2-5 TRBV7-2 CASSREAREIETQYF
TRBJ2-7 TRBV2 CASSEAQGGGAPYEQYF
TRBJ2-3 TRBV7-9 CASSLGASTDTQYF
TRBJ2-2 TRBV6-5 CASSIRDRDTGELFF
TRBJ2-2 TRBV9 CASSAAANTGELFF
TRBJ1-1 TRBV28 CATKTVYQGATEAFF
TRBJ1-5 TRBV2 CASRRQGAVNQPQHF
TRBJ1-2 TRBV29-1 CSAGPGQGYNFGGYTF
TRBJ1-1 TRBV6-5 CASSYSGSSLGGAFF
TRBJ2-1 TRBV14 CASSQDPFARNSYNEQFF
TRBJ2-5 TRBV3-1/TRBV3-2 CASSQVFRETQYF
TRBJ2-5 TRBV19 CASKGGGTQYF
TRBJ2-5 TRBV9 CASSTSGGQETQYF
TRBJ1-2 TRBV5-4 CASSLASLGLDYGYTF
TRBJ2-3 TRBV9 CASSVGIDSTDTQYF
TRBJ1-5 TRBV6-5 CASRTGQYSNQPQHF
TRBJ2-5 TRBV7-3 CASSLDGTGGRETQYF
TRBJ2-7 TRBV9 CASSVAATGVYEQYF
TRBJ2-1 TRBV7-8 CASSHTVGQFF
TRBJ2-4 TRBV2 CASSEPVEGLAKNIQYF
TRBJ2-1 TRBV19 CASMGSSEGEQFF
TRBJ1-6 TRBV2 CASSGTGQVHNSPLHF
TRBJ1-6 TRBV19 CASSPGLRPSSYNSPLHF
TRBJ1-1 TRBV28 CASSLYTGGLMNTEAFF
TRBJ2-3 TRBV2 CASSVGTGEADTQYF
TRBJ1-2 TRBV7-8 CASSPEAGPYGYTF
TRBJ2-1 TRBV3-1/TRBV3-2 CASSQDKAGGHEQFF
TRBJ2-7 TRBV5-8 CASSTHRDTYEQYF
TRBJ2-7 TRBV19 CASTRGTGVTYEQYF
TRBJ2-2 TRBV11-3 CASSLGQGDTGELFF
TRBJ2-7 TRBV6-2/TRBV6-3 CASRPWTPGDEQYF
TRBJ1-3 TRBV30 CAWRNQGFGNTIYF
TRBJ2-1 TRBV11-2 CASSLEFWGQGHNEQFF
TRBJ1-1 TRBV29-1 CSAMNTEAFF
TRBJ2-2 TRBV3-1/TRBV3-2 CASSQEDRGFGELFF
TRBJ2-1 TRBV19 CASRTLAGGFYNEQFF
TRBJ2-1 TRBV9 CASSGSLAGGHNEQFF
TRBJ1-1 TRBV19 CASSIPGGTEAFF
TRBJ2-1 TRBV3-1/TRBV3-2 CASSQVGDEQFF